The rows below give T cell receptor beta chains drawn from one sample of a study of cytomegalovirus exposure and HLA in healthy donors. TCRdb's copy holds only in-frame clones and misses some; the assay was immunoSEQ multiplex PCR. This table holds tens of thousands of clones, 80% to 85% found once. Material: PBMCs. These receptors were collected from a woman younger than 30 in good health and CMV-seropositive. CDR3s leave out the opening cysteine and the closing phenylalanine or tryptophan.

len	v_gene	j_gene	CDR3aa
12	TRBV6-5	TRBJ1-2	ASKAGVKDYGYT
14	TRBV19	TRBJ2-2	ASSLRRDSNTGELF
14	TRBV6-1	TRBJ2-5	ASSEWLAGGRETQY
11	TRBV10-2	TRBJ2-5	ASNQGGQETQY
11	TRBV9	TRBJ1-6	ASSETGLSPLH
12	TRBV2	TRBJ1-5	ASSTQGSNQPQH
16	TRBV4-2	TRBJ2-3	ASSLHSSSGGGGDTQY
12	TRBV2	TRBJ1-2	ASSEGQTFYGYT
14	TRBV4-1	TRBJ2-2	ASSQGTGGRVGELF
12	TRBV29-1	TRBJ1-1	SVESPGEDTEAF
13	TRBV5-6	TRBJ1-6	ASSALQGYNSPLH
16	TRBV18	TRBJ1-3	ASSPPGTGDSSGNTIY
11	TRBV30	TRBJ1-1	ASKGGANTEAF
13	TRBV7-8	TRBJ1-1	ASSLRTGVDTEAF
12	TRBV4-1	TRBJ1-2	ASSLSRSGEGYT
13	TRBV5-1	TRBJ1-3	ASSGDRGKGNTIY
12	TRBV30	TRBJ2-7	AWRTGQNSYEQY
14	TRBV28	TRBJ1-3	ASSLYLGSSGNTIY
14	TRBV7-8	TRBJ1-4	ASSSPAGKSNEKLF
12	TRBV27	TRBJ1-1	ASIAGEGNTEAF
17	TRBV11-3	TRBJ2-1	ASSPGTSGVGGVNNEQF
13	TRBV7-2	TRBJ1-5	ASSLQGISNQPQH
12	TRBV7-2	TRBJ1-3	ASSLAGEGNTIY
12	TRBV7-7	TRBJ2-7	ASSLNAAGDEQY
15	TRBV4-3	TRBJ2-5	ASSPRVAGEYQETQY
8	TRBV20-1	TRBJ2-1	REHRVEQF
15	TRBV4-1	TRBJ2-3	ASSPSPLAAITDTQY
13	TRBV28	TRBJ2-4	ASSLRQIYKNIQY
13	TRBV6-4	TRBJ2-5	ASSRTSGRAETQY
10	TRBV30	TRBJ1-2	AWAPSTTGNT
14	TRBV4-3	TRBJ1-2	ASSPAAVQFNYGYT
13	TRBV5-1	TRBJ2-5	ASSLQLGSGETQY
10	TRBV7-2	TRBJ2-5	ASSLGSGAQY
13	TRBV19	TRBJ1-3	ASSATVHSGNTIY
11	TRBV10-1	TRBJ2-3	ASSGRTKDTQY
13	TRBV18	TRBJ2-1	ASSQTGGGSNEQF
8	TRBV29-1	TRBJ2-7	SVWADEQY
14	TRBV11-2	TRBJ2-4	ASSLAGTGRRNIQY
14	TRBV23-1	TRBJ1-4	ASSQASLSTNEKLF
15	TRBV27	TRBJ2-1	ASSWDQTGGGYNEQF
14	TRBV5-1	TRBJ2-5	ASSLGTRGRGETQY
16	TRBV7-6	TRBJ2-7	ASSPMASGGPYSYEQY
12	TRBV7-9	TRBJ2-3	ASSLQGYTDTQY
12	TRBV7-9	TRBJ1-1	ASSLQPSGTEAF
15	TRBV4-2	TRBJ2-3	ASSQGPTTGNTDTQY
12	TRBV10-2	TRBJ2-7	ASSLAGDLYEQY
11	TRBV14	TRBJ1-1	ASSQEGHLEAF
14	TRBV30	TRBJ2-1	AWSVVGGLAGGEQF
13	TRBV9	TRBJ1-6	ASSVGPGDNSPLH
11	TRBV28	TRBJ1-2	ASSPGQGAGYT
18	TRBV21-1	TRBJ2-3	ASMPQLGTSGGAGTDTQY
11	TRBV6-5	TRBJ2-3	ASSYAGTDTQY
11	TRBV5-5	TRBJ2-5	ASSLGGRETQY
14	TRBV2	TRBJ2-7	ASSGGLVSTVDEQY
14	TRBV5-4	TRBJ1-6	ASSRDRAGSDSPLH
14	TRBV7-9	TRBJ2-1	ASSLYVAGPYNEQF
11	TRBV6-6	TRBJ1-1	ASRGGSGTEAF
14	TRBV4-3	TRBJ2-1	ASSQVRGPAYNEQF
13	TRBV5-1	TRBJ2-3	ASSFQGVVADTQY